This TCR beta chain derives from a study of shared clonotypes between healthy human individuals. Germline values: CDR1 SGHDT, CDR2 YYEEEE. The CDR3 runs to 15 residues. Trimming pared 0 bases from V and 3 bases from J, leaving 12 bases between. Several immunoSEQ plates held equal portions of the genomic DNA taken from each subset. Profiled with immunoSEQ multiplex PCR; TCRdb holds only in-frame clones, not every one. The data show about 2.4 million clones, 93% seen once. Subsets obtained from CD4+ cells comprised CD45RA+ naive and CD45RA-negative memory cells. A remark on this clone: The antigen remains unidentified.

General study results and limits: Sharing across four donors was highest in naive CD4 (roughly 5%) and lowest in memory CD8 (roughly 0.4%).

This sequence was found in a man aged 18 to 29 in good health. Some clones in this sample may be carry-over from other donors' samples. The sample comprised naive CD4+ T cells from PBMCs. Subset reported: CD45RA+ positively selected. The chain carries TRBV5-6 and TRBJ1-1; D remains unclear. CDR3 region: CASSLERAYDTEAFF. The CDR3 DNA reads as TGTGCCAGCAGCTTGGAGAGGGCGTACGACACTGAAGCTTTCTTT.